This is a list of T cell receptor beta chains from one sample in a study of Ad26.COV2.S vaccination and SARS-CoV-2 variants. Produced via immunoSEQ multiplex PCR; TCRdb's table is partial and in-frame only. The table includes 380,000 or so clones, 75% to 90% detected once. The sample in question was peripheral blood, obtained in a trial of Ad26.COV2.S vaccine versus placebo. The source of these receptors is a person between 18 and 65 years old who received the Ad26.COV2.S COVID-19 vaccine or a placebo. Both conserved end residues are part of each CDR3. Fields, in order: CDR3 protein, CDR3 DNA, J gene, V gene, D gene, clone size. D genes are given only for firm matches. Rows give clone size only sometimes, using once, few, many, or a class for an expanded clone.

CASSNGGAHEQYF TGTGCCAGCAGCAACGGGGGGGCCCACGAGCAGTACTTC TRBJ2-7 TRBV3-1/TRBV3-2 TRBD2 NA
CATWGALSSGANVLTF TGTGCCACGTGGGGGGCACTAAGCTCTGGGGCCAACGTCCTGACTTTC TRBJ2-6 TRBV10-3 NA NA
CASSSSGTGPYEQYF TGCGCCAGCAGCTCCTCCGGGACAGGACCCTACGAGCAGTACTTC TRBJ2-7 TRBV5-1 TRBD1 once
CSVEEGPGANVLTF TGCAGCGTTGAAGAAGGGCCTGGGGCCAACGTCCTGACTTTC TRBJ2-6 TRBV29-1 NA NA
CATSDLTSGEQYF TGTGCCACCAGTGATTTGACTAGCGGGGAGCAGTACTTC TRBJ2-7 TRBV24-1 TRBD2 NA
CATSDFRGKGTEQFF TGTGCCACCAGTGATTTTCGCGGGAAAGGGACTGAGCAGTTCTTC TRBJ2-1 TRBV24-1 NA NA
CASSLVLEAGYNSPLHF TGTGCCAGCAGCTTGGTTCTTGAGGCAGGCTATAATTCACCCCTCCACTTT TRBJ1-6 TRBV5-8 NA NA
CASSIRGGGPGYTF TGTGCCAGCAGTATACGAGGAGGGGGTCCTGGCTACACCTTC TRBJ1-2 TRBV28 NA NA
CASRPWTGFREQYF TGTGCCAGCAGGCCTTGGACAGGGTTTCGGGAGCAGTACTTC TRBJ2-7 TRBV6-5 TRBD1 NA
CASSLVSGSFNEQFF TGTGCCAGCAGCTTAGTTAGCGGGAGCTTCAATGAGCAGTTCTTC TRBJ2-1 TRBV13 TRBD2 NA
CASGGNSPLHF TGTGCCTCCGGCGGAAATTCACCCCTCCACTTT TRBJ1-6 TRBV30 NA NA
CASNRLAGETQYF TGTGCCAGCAACAGGCTAGCTGGAGAGACCCAGTACTTC TRBJ2-5 TRBV9 NA NA
CASSRTSETTDTQYF TGTGCCAGCAGTAGGACTAGCGAGACCACAGATACGCAGTATTTT TRBJ2-3 TRBV7-8 TRBD2 NA
CASSLPPGGGETQYF TGTGCCAGCAGTCTCCCCCCAGGGGGAGGGGAGACCCAGTACTTC TRBJ2-5 TRBV5-4 NA NA
CASSPIDREDEKLFF TGTGCCAGCAGTCCAATTGACAGGGAGGATGAAAAACTGTTTTTT TRBJ1-4 TRBV6-5 TRBD1 NA
CASSQSQSGAYEQYF TGCGCCAGCAGCCAATCGCAGTCCGGCGCATACGAGCAGTACTTC TRBJ2-7 TRBV4-1 NA NA
CASSVASGGSSYEQYF TGTGCCAGTAGTGTGGCTAGCGGGGGGAGCTCCTACGAGCAGTACTTC TRBJ2-7 TRBV19 TRBD2 NA
CASSLGQQHREKLFF TGCGCCAGCAGCCTAGGACAACAGCATCGGGAAAAACTGTTTTTT TRBJ1-4 TRBV5-1 NA NA
CASSSILADTQYF TGTGCCAGCAGCTCTATACTTGCAGATACGCAGTATTTT TRBJ2-3 TRBV7-3 NA NA
CASSQDLTSGRVATQYF TGTGCCAGCAGCCAAGATTTGACTAGCGGGAGGGTCGCGACCCAGTACTTC TRBJ2-5 TRBV3-1/TRBV3-2 TRBD2 NA
CASSLQGYEQYF TGCGCCAGCAGCTTACAGGGCTACGAGCAGTACTTC TRBJ2-7 TRBV5-1 NA NA
CASQHFDGELFF TGTGCCAGCCAACACTTTGACGGGGAGCTGTTTTTT TRBJ2-2 TRBV13 NA NA
CASSPFQGAENAEAFF TGTGCCAGCTCACCCTTCCAGGGGGCAGAGAACGCTGAAGCTTTCTTT TRBJ1-1 TRBV18 TRBD1 once
CASRGTSNIQYF TGTGCCAGCAGGGGGACATCGAACATTCAGTACTTC TRBJ2-4 TRBV2 NA NA
CASSTSLGGIKRYGYTF TGTGCCAGCAGCACCTCACTCGGCGGAATAAAACGATATGGCTACACCTTC TRBJ1-2 TRBV13 NA NA
CASSQDRAVYEQYF TGTGCCAGCAGCCAAGATCGGGCGGTCTACGAGCAGTACTTC TRBJ2-7 TRBV3-1/TRBV3-2 NA once
CASRNAGTGISYEQYF TGTGCCAGCAGGAACGCCGGGACCGGCATCTCCTACGAGCAGTACTTC TRBJ2-7 TRBV28 NA NA
CASSLWGVFNTEAFF TGTGCCAGCAGCTTATGGGGGGTTTTTAACACTGAAGCTTTCTTT TRBJ1-1 TRBV7-9 NA NA
CASSQDFRAEQYF TGCGCCAGCAGCCAAGATTTCAGGGCCGAGCAGTACTTC TRBJ2-7 TRBV4-3 NA NA
CASRSDRNNEQFF TGTGCCAGCAGATCGGACAGGAACAATGAGCAGTTCTTC TRBJ2-1 TRBV2 TRBD1 NA
CAWAHGPPNSPLHF TGTGCCTGGGCCCACGGACCCCCTAATTCACCCCTCCACTTT TRBJ1-6 TRBV30 NA few